A selection of T cell receptor beta chains follows, all from one sample in a study of PD-L1 blockade in urothelial cancer. TCRdb's copy holds only in-frame clones and misses some; the assay was immunoSEQ multiplex PCR. The sample records about 48,000 clones, about 90% being singletons. Material: PBMCs, obtained around atezolizumab (anti-PD-L1) treatment. The origin of the receptors is a man aged 55 to 70 with urothelial cancer. Each CDR3 is given with its conserved first and last residue. The D gene is left open where the match is weak. Clone size is shown for a subset of rows, as once, few, many or a class of expanded clone.

V gene,J gene,CDR3 length,D gene,clone size,CDR3 DNA,CDR3 protein
TRBV5-1,TRBJ2-2,16,-,-,TGCGCCAGCAGCTTGGAGAAACAGGGCAACACCGGGGAGCTGTTTTTT,CASSLEKQGNTGELFF
TRBV15,TRBJ2-5,15,TRBD2,-,TGTGCCACCAGCAGTAGGGGGACGGGGGGGGAGACCCAGTACTTC,CATSSRGTGGETQYF
TRBV2,TRBJ2-2,14,-,-,TGTGCCAGCAGTGAAAGGAGGAACACCGGGGAGCTGTTTTTT,CASSERRNTGELFF
TRBV30,TRBJ2-3,14,TRBD1,-,TGTGCCTGCGTAGCGGACAGGGGGTGGGATACGCAGTATTTT,CACVADRGWDTQYF
TRBV6-1,TRBJ2-5,15,-,-,TGTGCCAGCAGTGAATTGGGACATCGCCAAGAGACCCAGTACTTC,CASSELGHRQETQYF
TRBV7-2,TRBJ2-5,16,TRBD2,-,TGTGCCAGCAGCTTAGCGGGAGCGGGGGGGTGGGAGACCCAGTACTTC,CASSLAGAGGWETQYF
TRBV6-5,TRBJ1-1,13,-,-,TGTGCCAGCACCGGACAGATGAACACTGAAGCTTTCTTT,CASTGQMNTEAFF
TRBV5-1,TRBJ2-7,14,-,-,TGCGCCAGCAGCTTGTTGGAGGGTTATCACGAGCAGTACTTC,CASSLLEGYHEQYF
TRBV25-1,TRBJ1-6,12,-,-,TGTGCCAGTACGGGTCCTGGTTCACCCCTCCACTTT,CASTGPGSPLHF
TRBV11-3,TRBJ2-1,14,TRBD1,-,TGTGCCAGCAGCGTAGGACAGGGCTACAATGAGCAGTTCTTC,CASSVGQGYNEQFF
TRBV11-3,TRBJ2-5,16,TRBD2,-,TGTGCCAGCAGCGTAGGACTAGCGGGGGGGCGAGAGACCCAGTACTTC,CASSVGLAGGRETQYF
TRBV7-4,TRBJ1-5,17,-,-,TGTGCCAGCAGCTTAGCGCCGACGGGGGTCCTCCTTCAGCCCCAGCATTTT,CASSLAPTGVLLQPQHF
TRBV12-5,TRBJ2-7,15,TRBD1,once,TGTGCTAGTGGTCCACCGGACAGGGAGTTTCACGAGCAGTACTTC,CASGPPDREFHEQYF
TRBV5-3,TRBJ2-7,16,TRBD2,-,TGTGCCAGAAGCCCCGGGGCGGGGGGATCCTCCTACGAGCAGTACTTC,CARSPGAGGSSYEQYF
TRBV19,TRBJ1-5,14,TRBD1,-,TGTGCCAGTAGCGGGACAGGGGGCGGTCAGCCCCAGCATTTT,CASSGTGGGQPQHF
TRBV12-5,TRBJ2-3,17,TRBD1,-,TGTGCTAGTGGTTTGCTCCGGACAGGGGGTCTGATAGATACGCAGTATTTT,CASGLLRTGGLIDTQYF
TRBV6-5,TRBJ2-7,13,-,once,TGTGCCAGTAGCCGGGATCTATCTCGCGAGCAGTACTTC,CASSRDLSREQYF
TRBV7-6,TRBJ2-5,16,TRBD2,-,TGTGCCAGCAGCCAAGGGACTAGTGGGATAGTGGAGACCCAGTACTTC,CASSQGTSGIVETQYF
TRBV11-1,TRBJ2-1,16,-,-,TGTGCCAGCAGCTTAGGTACAGCGGACCTCTACAATGAGCAGTTCTTC,CASSLGTADLYNEQFF
TRBV30,TRBJ2-1,16,TRBD2,-,TGTGCCTGGAAACCGACTAGCGGGGGGGCACGCAATGAGCAGTTCTTC,CAWKPTSGGARNEQFF
TRBV7-2,TRBJ2-1,15,TRBD2,-,TGTGCCAGCAGCTCCACTAGCGGGGCCTACAATGAGCAGTTCTTC,CASSSTSGAYNEQFF
TRBV6-5,TRBJ2-1,13,TRBD1,-,TGTGCCAGCAGTTACGGGACAGACAATGAGCAGTTCTTC,CASSYGTDNEQFF
TRBV7-9,TRBJ2-2,13,-,-,TGTGCCATCCAGAGGGGACTGACCGGGGAGCTGTTTTTT,CAIQRGLTGELFF
TRBV7-8,TRBJ2-1,19,TRBD2,-,TGTGCCAGCAGCTTCCGCACTAGCGGGGGGGCCGTCGTCTACAATGAGCAGTTCTTC,CASSFRTSGGAVVYNEQFF
TRBV5-4,TRBJ2-3,15,TRBD1,-,TGTGCCAGCAACTACCCAACAGGGGGTGGAGATACGCAGTATTTT,CASNYPTGGGDTQYF
TRBV7-3,TRBJ1-4,17,-,-,TGTGCCAGCAGCTTTTTACGGGGGGATAGGACTAATGAAAAACTGTTTTTT,CASSFLRGDRTNEKLFF
TRBV19,TRBJ1-5,15,TRBD1,-,TGTGCCAGTAGTACCACACAGGGGGACTATCAGCCCCAGCATTTT,CASSTTQGDYQPQHF
TRBV6-1,TRBJ1-4,13,-,few,TGTGCCAGTAACAGGGCCCCAAATGAAAAACTGTTTTTT,CASNRAPNEKLFF
TRBV7-2,TRBJ2-3,14,-,-,TGTGCCAGCAGCTTAGCGCGGACTTCTGATACGCAGTATTTT,CASSLARTSDTQYF
TRBV29-1,TRBJ2-2,15,TRBD2,-,TGCAGCGTAGATGCCGGCGGGGGGGCAGTCGGGGAGCTGTTTTTT,CSVDAGGGAVGELFF
TRBV6-1,TRBJ1-2,12,TRBD1,-,TGTGCCAGCAGTATCGCAGGGGGTGGCTACACCTTC,CASSIAGGGYTF
TRBV7-2,TRBJ1-1,13,-,-,TGTGCCAGCAGCTTTAACATGAACACTGAAGCTTTCTTT,CASSFNMNTEAFF
TRBV7-9,TRBJ1-6,14,-,-,TGTGCCAGCAGCTTAGCCGCGCCCAATTCACCCCTCCACTTT,CASSLAAPNSPLHF
TRBV6-5,TRBJ1-1,12,-,few,TGTGCCAGCACCACCACAGGGTCCAAAGCTTTCTTT,CASTTTGSKAFF
TRBV12-5,TRBJ1-5,14,-,-,TGTGCTAGTGGTCCCCCGGAGGCATTTCAGCCCCAGCATTTT,CASGPPEAFQPQHF
TRBV18,TRBJ2-7,13,-,-,TGTGCCAGCTCAGTCACTCCCCCCTACGAGCAGTACTTC,CASSVTPPYEQYF
TRBV5-1,TRBJ1-4,14,TRBD1,-,TGCGCCAGTGAGGACAGGACAACTAATGAAAAACTGTTTTTT,CASEDRTTNEKLFF
TRBV2,TRBJ1-2,13,-,-,TGTGCCAGCAGGGACTCCTGGGGCTATGGCTACACCTTC,CASRDSWGYGYTF
TRBV4-1,TRBJ1-4,17,-,-,TGCGCCAGCAGGCCGGACAGTACGGGGTCGGGTAATGAAAAACTGTTTTTT,CASRPDSTGSGNEKLFF